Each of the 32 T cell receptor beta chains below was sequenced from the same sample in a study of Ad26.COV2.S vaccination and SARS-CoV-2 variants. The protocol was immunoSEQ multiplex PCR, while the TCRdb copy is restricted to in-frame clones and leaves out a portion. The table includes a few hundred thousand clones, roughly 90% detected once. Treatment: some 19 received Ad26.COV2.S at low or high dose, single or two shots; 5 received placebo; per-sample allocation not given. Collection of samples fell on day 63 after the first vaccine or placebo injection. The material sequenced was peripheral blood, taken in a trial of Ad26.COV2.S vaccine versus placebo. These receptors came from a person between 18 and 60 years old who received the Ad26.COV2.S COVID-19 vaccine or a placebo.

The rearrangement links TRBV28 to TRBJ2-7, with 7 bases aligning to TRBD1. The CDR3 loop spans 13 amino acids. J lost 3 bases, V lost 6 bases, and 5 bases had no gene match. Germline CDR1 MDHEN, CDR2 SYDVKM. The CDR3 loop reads CASRRQGGYEQYF. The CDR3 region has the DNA TGTGCCAGCAGGCGACAGGGCGGCTACGAGCAGTACTTC.

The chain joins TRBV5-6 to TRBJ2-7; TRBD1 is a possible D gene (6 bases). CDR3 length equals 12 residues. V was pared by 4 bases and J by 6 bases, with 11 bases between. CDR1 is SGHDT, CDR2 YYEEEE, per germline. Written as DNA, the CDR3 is TGTGCCAGCAGCCCAGGGGTAGCCGAGCAGTACTTC. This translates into CASSPGVAEQYF.

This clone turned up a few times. CDR3 protein: CASSLEGFSYNSPLHF. CDR3 DNA: TGCGCCAGCAGCTTGGAGGGATTCTCCTATAATTCACCCCTCCACTTT. The chain combines TRBV5-1 with TRBJ1-6; D is unresolved. Germline V gene lookup returns CDR1 SGHRS and CDR2 YFSETQ. V was pared by 0 bases and J by 0 bases, with 7 bases between. The CDR3 has 16 residues.

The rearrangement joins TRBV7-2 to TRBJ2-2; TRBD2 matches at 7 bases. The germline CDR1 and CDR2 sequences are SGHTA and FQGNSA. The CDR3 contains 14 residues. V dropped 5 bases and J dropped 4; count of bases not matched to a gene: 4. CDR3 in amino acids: CASSPRGSTGELFF. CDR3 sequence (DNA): TGTGCCAGCAGCCCGCGGGGGTCCACCGGGGAGCTGTTTTTT.

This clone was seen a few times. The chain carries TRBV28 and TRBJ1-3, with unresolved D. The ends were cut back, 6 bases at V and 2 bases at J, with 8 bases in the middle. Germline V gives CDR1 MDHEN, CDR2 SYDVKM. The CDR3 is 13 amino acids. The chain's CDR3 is CASSIQAGNTIYF. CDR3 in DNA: TGTGCCAGCAGCATCCAGGCTGGAAACACCATATATTTT.

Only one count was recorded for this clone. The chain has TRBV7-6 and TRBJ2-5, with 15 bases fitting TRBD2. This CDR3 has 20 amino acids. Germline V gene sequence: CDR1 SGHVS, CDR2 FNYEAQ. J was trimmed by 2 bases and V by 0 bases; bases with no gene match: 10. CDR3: CASSLAFRTSGGAGQETQYF. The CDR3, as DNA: TGTGCCAGCAGCTTAGCTTTCCGGACTAGCGGGGGGGCCGGACAAGAGACCCAGTACTTC. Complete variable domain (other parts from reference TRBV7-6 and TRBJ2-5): GAGVSQSPRYKVTKRGQDVALRCDPISGHVSLYWYRQALGQGPEFLTYFNYEAQQDKSGLPNDRFSAERPEGSISTLTIQRTEQRDSAMYRCASSLAFRTSGGAGQETQYFGPGTRLLVL.

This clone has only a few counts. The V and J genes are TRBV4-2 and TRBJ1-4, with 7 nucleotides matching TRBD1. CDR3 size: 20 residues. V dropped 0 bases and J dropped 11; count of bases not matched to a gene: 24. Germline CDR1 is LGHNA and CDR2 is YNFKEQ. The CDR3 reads CASSQDLIYRGFSPFSKLFF. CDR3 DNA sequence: TGTGCCAGCAGCCAAGATTTGATATACAGGGGTTTTTCCCCTTTCTCGAAACTGTTTTTT.

In DNA form, the CDR3 reads TGTGCCAGCAGCTTGACTAGCGGACTCTACAATGAGCAGTTCTTC. Its protein is CASSLTSGLYNEQFF. This rearrangement joins TRBV7-2 to TRBJ2-1; 9 bases agree with TRBD2. V dropped 3 bases and J dropped 3; count of bases not matched to a gene: 3. This CDR3 is 15 amino acids long. Germline V gene data show CDR1 as SGHTA and CDR2 as FQGNSA.

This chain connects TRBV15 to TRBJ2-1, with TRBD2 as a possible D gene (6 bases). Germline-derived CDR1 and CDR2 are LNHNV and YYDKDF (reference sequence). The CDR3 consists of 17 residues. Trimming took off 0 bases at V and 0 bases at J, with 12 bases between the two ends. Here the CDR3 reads CATSRDLGGSSYNEQFF. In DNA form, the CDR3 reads TGTGCCACCAGCAGAGATCTTGGGGGGTCCTCCTACAATGAGCAGTTCTTC.

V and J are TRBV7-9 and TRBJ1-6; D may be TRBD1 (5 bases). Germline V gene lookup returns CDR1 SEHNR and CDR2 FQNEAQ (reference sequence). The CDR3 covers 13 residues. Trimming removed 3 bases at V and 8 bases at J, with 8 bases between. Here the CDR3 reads CASSFSGHSPLHF. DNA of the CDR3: TGTGCCAGCAGCTTCTCGGGGCATTCACCCCTCCACTTT. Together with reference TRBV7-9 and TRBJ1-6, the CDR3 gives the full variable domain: DTGVSQNPRHKITKRGQNVTFRCDPISEHNRLYWYRQTLGQGPEFLTYFQNEAQLEKSRLLSDRFSAERPKGSFSTLEIQRTEQGDSAMYLCASSFSGHSPLHFGNGTRLTVT.

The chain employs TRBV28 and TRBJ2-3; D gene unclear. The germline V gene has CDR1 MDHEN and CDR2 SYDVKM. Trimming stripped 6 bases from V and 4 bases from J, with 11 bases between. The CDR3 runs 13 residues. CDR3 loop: CASSLTTPDTQYF. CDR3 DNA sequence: TGTGCCAGCAGCTTAACCACCCCAGATACGCAGTATTTT.

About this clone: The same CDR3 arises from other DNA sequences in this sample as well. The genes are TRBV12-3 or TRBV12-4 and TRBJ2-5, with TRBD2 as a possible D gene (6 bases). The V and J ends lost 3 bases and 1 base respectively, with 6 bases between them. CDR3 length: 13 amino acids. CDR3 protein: CASSLRGQETQYF. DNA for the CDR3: TGTGCCAGCAGTTTGCGGGGCCAAGAGACCCAGTACTTC.

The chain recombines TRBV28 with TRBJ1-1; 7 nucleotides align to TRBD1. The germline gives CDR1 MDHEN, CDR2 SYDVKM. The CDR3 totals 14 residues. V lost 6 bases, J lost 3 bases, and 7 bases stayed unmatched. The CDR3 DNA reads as TGTGCCAGCAGCTCCCGAACAGGGGACACTGAAGCTTTCTTT. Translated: CASSSRTGDTEAFF.

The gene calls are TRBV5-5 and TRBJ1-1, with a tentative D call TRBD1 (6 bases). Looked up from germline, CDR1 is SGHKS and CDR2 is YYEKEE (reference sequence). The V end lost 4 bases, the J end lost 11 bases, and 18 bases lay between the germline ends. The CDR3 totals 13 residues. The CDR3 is CASSTGQLPGAFF. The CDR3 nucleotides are TGTGCCAGCAGCACCGGACAGCTCCCTGGGGCTTTCTTT. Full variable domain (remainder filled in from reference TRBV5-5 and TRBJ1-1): DAGVTQSPTHLIKTRGQQVTLRCSPISGHKSVSWYQQVLGQGPQFIFQYYEKEERGRGNFPDRFSARQFPNYSSELNVNALLLGDSALYLCASSTGQLPGAFFGQGTRLTVV.

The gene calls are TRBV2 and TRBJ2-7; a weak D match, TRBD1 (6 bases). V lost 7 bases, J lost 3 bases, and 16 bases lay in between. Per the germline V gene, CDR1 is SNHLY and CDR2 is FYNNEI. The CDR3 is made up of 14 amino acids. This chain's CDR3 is CASNLRDNHYEQYF. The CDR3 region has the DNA TGTGCCAGCAACCTCCGGGACAACCACTACGAGCAGTACTTC.

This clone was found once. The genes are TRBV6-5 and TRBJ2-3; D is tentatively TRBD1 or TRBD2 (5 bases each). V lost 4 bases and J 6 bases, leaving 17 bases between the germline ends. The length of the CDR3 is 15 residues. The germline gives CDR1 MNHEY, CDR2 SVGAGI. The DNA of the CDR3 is TGTGCCAGCAGTTTCCTACTGACCGAGGGGGATACGCAGTATTTT. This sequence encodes CASSFLLTEGDTQYF.

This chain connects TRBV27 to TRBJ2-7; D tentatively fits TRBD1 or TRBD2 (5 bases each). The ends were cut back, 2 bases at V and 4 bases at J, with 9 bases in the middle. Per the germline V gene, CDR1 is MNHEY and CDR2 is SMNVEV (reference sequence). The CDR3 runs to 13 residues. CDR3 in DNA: TGTGCCAGCAGTTTACAGGGACCATACGAGCAGTACTTC. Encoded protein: CASSLQGPYEQYF.

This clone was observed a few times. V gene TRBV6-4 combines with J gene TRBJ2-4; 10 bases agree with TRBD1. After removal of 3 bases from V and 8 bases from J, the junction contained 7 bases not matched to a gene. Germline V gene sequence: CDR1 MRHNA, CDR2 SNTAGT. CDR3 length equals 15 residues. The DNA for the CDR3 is TGTGCCAGCAGTGAAGGGACAGGGGCAGGAGACATTCAGTACTTC. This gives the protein CASSEGTGAGDIQYF.

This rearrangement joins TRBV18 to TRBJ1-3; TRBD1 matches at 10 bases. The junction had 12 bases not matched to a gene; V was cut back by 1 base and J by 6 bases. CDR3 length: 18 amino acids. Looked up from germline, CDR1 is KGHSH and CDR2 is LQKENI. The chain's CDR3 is CASSPLTPTGTGENTIYF. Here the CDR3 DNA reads TGTGCCAGCTCACCACTCACTCCAACCGGGACAGGGGAAAACACCATATATTTT.

The CDR3 sequence is CSVPTGKNYGYTF. The CDR3 DNA follows: TGCAGCGTTCCGACAGGGAAAAACTATGGCTACACCTTC. V is TRBV29-1 and J is TRBJ1-2, with 7 bases matching TRBD1. With V trimmed by 5 bases and J by 2 bases, 5 bases remained unmatched. This CDR3 contains 13 residues. CDR1 and CDR2 from the germline V gene are SQVTM and ANQGSEA.

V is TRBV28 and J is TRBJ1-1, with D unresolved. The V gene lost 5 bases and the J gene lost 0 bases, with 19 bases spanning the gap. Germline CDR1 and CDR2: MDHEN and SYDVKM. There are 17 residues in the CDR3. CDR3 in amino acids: CASSASDLARLNTEAFF. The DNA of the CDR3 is TGTGCCAGCAGTGCTAGCGACCTCGCGCGGCTGAACACTGAAGCTTTCTTT.

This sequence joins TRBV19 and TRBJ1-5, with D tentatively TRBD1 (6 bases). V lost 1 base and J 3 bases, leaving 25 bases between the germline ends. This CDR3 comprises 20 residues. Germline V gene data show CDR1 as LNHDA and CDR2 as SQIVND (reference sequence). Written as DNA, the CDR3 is TGTGCCAGTAGTATAGTTGTCAGGGGATTCAACCAGGGGAACAATCAGCCCCAGCATTTT. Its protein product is CASSIVVRGFNQGNNQPQHF.

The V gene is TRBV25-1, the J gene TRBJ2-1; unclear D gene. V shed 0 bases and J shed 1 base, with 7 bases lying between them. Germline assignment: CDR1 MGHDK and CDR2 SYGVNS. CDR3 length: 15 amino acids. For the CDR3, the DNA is TGTGCCAGCAGTGAATACGCTTGGTCCTACAATGAGCAGTTCTTC. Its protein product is CASSEYAWSYNEQFF.

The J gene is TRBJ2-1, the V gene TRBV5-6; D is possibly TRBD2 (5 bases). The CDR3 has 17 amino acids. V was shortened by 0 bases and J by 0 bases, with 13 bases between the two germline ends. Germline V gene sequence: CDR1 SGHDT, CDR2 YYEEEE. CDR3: CASSLAAWRSSYNEQFF. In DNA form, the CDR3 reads TGTGCCAGCAGCTTGGCCGCATGGAGGAGCTCCTACAATGAGCAGTTCTTC.

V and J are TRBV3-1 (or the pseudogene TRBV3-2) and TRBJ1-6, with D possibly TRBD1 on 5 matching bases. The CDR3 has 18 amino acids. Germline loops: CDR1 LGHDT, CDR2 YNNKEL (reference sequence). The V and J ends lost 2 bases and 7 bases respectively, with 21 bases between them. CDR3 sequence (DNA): TGTGCCAGCAGCCAATGGAACGCTCGGCGGGGCGGAAATTCACCCCTCCACTTT. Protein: CASSQWNARRGGNSPLHF.

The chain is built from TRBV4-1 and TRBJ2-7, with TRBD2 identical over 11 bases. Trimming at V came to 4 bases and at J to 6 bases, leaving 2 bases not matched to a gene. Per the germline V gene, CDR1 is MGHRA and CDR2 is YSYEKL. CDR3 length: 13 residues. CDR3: CASSLGLAGEQYF. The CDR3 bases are TGCGCCAGCAGCCTAGGACTAGCGGGCGAGCAGTACTTC.

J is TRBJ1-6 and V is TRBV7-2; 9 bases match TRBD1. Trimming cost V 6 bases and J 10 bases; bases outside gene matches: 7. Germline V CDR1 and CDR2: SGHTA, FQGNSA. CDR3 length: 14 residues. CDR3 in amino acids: CASRGGQGVSPLHF. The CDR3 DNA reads TGTGCCAGCAGGGGGGGACAGGGTGTCTCACCCCTCCACTTT.

CDR3 coding DNA: TGCGCCAGCAGCCAAGTGGTGGGAGGATCAGAGACCCAGTACTTC. This sequence encodes CASSQVVGGSETQYF. The J gene is TRBJ2-5, the V gene TRBV4-1, with D maybe TRBD2 (6 bases). V was pared by 1 base and J by 4 bases, with 13 bases between. The CDR3 length is 15 residues. Germline loops: CDR1 MGHRA, CDR2 YSYEKL.

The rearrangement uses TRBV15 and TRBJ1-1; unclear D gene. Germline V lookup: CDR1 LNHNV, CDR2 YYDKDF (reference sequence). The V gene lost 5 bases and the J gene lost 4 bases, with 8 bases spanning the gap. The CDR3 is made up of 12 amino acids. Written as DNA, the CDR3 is TGTGCCACCAGCGGACGAGGCACTGAAGCTTTCTTT. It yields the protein CATSGRGTEAFF.

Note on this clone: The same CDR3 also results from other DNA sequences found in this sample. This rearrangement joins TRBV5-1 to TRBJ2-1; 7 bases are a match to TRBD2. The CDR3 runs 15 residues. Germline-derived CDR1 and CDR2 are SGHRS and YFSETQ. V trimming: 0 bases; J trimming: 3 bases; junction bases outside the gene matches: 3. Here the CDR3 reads CASSLGAGDYNEQFF. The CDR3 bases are TGCGCCAGCAGCTTGGGGGCGGGGGACTACAATGAGCAGTTCTTC.

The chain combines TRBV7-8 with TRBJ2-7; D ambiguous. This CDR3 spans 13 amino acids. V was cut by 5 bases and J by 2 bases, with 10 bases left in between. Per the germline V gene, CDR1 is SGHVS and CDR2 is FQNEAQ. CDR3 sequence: CASSLSNAYEQYF. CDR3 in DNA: TGTGCCAGCAGCCTCTCCAACGCCTACGAGCAGTACTTC.

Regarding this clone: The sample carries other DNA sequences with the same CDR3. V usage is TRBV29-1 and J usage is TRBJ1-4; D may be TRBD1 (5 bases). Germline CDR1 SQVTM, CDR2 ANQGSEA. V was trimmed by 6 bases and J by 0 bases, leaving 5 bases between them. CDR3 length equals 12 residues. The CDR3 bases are TGCAGCGTAGGGGCAACTAATGAAAAACTGTTTTTT. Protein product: CSVGATNEKLFF. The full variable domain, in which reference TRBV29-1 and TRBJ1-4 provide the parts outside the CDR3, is SAVISQKPSRDICQRGTSLTIQCQVDSQVTMMFWYRQQPGQSLTLIATANQGSEATYESGFVIDKFPISRPNLTFSTLTVSNMSPEDSSIYLCSVGATNEKLFFGSGTQLSVL.